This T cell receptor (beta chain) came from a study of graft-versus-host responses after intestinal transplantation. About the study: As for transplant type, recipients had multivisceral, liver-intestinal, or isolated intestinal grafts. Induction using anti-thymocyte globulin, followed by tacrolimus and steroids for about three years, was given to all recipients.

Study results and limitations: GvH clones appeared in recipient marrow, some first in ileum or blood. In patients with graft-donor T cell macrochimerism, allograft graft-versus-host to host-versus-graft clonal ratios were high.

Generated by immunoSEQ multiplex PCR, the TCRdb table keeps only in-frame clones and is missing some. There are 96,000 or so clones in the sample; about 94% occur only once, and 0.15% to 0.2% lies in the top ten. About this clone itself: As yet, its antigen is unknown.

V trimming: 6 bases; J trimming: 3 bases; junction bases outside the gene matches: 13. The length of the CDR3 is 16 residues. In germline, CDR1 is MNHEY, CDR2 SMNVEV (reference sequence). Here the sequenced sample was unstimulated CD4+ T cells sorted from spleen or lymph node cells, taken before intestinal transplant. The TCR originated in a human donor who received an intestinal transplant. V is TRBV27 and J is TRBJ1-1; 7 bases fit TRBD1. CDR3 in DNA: TGTGCCAGCAGAGCATCTATGACAGGGTACTACACTGAAGCTTTCTTT. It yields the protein CASRASMTGYYTEAFF.